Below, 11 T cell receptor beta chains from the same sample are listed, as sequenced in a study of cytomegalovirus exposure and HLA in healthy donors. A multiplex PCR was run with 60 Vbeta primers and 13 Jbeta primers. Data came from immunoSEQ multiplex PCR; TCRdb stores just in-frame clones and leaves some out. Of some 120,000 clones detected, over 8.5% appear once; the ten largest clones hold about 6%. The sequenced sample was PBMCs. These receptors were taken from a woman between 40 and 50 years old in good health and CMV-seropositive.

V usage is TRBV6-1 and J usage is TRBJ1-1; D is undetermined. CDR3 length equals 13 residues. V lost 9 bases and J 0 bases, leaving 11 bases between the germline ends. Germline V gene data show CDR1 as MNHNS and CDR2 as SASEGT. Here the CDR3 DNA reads TGTGCCAGTTGGGCCCTTTTGAACACTGAAGCTTTCTTT. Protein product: CASWALLNTEAFF.

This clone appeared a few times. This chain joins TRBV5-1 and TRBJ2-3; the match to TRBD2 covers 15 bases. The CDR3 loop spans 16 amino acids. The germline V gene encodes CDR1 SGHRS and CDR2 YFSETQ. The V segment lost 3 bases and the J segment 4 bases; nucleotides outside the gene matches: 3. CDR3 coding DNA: TGCGCCAGCAGCTACGGACTAGCGGGGGGGTCAGATACGCAGTATTTT. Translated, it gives CASSYGLAGGSDTQYF.

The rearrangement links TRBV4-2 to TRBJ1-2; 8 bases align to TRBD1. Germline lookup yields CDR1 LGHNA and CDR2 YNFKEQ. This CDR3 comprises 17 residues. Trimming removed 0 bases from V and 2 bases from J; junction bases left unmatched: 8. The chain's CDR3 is CASSQDRAGGENYGYTF. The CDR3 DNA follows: TGTGCCAGCAGCCAAGATAGGGCAGGGGGCGAGAACTATGGCTACACCTTC.

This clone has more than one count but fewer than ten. CDR3 sequence: CASSPRGVNTEAFF. The CDR3 coding sequence is TGTGCCAGCTCACCACGCGGGGTGAACACTGAAGCTTTCTTT. The J gene is TRBJ1-1, the V gene TRBV18; no reliable D call. Trimming removed 1 base from V and 0 bases from J, with 6 bases in between. The length of the CDR3 is 14 residues. Germline CDR1 is KGHSH and CDR2 is LQKENI. Full variable domain (remainder filled in from reference TRBV18 and TRBJ1-1): NAGVMQNPRHLVRRRGQEARLRCSPMKGHSHVYWYRQLPEEGLKFMVYLQKENIIDESGMPKERFSAEFPKEGPSILRIQQVVRGDSAAYFCASSPRGVNTEAFFGQGTRLTVV.

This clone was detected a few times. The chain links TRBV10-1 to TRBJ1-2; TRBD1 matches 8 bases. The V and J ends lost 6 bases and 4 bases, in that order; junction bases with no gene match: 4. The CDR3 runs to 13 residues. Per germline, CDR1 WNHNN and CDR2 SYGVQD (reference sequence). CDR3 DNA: TGCGCCAGCAGCGAGGGACAGGCCTATGGCTACACCTTC. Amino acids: CASSEGQAYGYTF.

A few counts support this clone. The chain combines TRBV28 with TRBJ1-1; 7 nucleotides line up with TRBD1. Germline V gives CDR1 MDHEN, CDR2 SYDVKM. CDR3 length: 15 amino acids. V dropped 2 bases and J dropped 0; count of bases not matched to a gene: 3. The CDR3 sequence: CASSLEGQMNTEAFF. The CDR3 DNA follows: TGTGCCAGCAGTTTAGAGGGACAGATGAACACTGAAGCTTTCTTT.

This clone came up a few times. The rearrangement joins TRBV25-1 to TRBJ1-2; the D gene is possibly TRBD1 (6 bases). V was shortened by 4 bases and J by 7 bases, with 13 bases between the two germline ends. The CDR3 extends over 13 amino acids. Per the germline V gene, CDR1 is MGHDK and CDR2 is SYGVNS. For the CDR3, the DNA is TGTGCCAGCAGTGTGGACTGGGGGCTTGGCTACACCTTC. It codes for CASSVDWGLGYTF.

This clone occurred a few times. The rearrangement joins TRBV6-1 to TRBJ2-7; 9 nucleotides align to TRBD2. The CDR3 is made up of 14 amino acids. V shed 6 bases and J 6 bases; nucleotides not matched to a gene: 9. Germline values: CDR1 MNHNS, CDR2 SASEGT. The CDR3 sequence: CASRLAGIRPEQYF. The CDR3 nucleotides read TGTGCCAGCAGACTAGCGGGTATTCGTCCCGAGCAGTACTTC.

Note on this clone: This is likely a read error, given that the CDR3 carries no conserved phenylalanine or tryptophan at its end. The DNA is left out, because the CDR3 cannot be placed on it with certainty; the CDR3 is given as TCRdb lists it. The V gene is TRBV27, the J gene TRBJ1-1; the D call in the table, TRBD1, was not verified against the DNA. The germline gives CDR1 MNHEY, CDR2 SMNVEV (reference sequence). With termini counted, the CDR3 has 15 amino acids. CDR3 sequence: CASSTGQGEKTEPFL.

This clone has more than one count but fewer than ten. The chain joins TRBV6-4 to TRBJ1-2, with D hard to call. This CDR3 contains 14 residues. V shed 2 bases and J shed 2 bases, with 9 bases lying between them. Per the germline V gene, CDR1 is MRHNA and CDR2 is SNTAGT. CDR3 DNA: TGTGCCAGCAGTGACAGCGGGAAGAACTATGGCTACACCTTC. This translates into CASSDSGKNYGYTF.

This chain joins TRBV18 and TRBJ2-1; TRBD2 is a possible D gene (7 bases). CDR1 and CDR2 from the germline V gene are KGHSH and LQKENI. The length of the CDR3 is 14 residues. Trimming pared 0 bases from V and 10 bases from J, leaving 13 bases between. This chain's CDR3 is CASSPPAGAGEQFF. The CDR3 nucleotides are TGTGCCAGCTCACCACCGGCGGGGGCCGGGGAGCAGTTCTTC.